The TCR beta chain described here comes from a study of CXCR3-negative and CXCR3-positive naive CD8 T cells. About the research overall: Overall TRB read output was approximately 150 million, and each library contained about 1.5 +/- 0.3 million reads.

On this clonotype itself: Its antigen is undetermined.

The CDR3 consists of 13 residues. Per the germline V gene, CDR1 is DFQATT and CDR2 is SNEGSKA (reference sequence). General study findings and limits: Naive cells that were CXCR3-negative or CXCR3-positive used TRBV-TRBJ genes alike, while memory cells diverged. Naive cells with CXCR3 showed TRB CDR3s that were more hydrophobic than those in CXCR3-negative naive cells.

The method, 5' RACE with UMI labels, was used to prepare the TRB cDNA libraries. TCRdb derives one entry per CDR3 protein from the 5' RACE reads, leaving out DNA. The table counts some 150,000 distinct CDR3 sequences; around 0.3% lies in the top ten. Researchers reported sorting every CD8+ T cell subset in triplicate, under 350,000 cells per sort. This TCR was sampled from a human donor in good health. Some clones in this sample may be carry-over from other donors' samples. Sequenced input: naive CXCR3+ CD8+ T cells from blood. The subset: CD45RO-CCR7+CD27+CD95- naive CD8+ T cells expressing CXCR3 (TNR3+). The chain combines TRBV20-1 with TRBJ2-7; lacking DNA, the TRBD2 call made by TCRdb goes unchecked. CDR3: CSASLAGLHEQYF.